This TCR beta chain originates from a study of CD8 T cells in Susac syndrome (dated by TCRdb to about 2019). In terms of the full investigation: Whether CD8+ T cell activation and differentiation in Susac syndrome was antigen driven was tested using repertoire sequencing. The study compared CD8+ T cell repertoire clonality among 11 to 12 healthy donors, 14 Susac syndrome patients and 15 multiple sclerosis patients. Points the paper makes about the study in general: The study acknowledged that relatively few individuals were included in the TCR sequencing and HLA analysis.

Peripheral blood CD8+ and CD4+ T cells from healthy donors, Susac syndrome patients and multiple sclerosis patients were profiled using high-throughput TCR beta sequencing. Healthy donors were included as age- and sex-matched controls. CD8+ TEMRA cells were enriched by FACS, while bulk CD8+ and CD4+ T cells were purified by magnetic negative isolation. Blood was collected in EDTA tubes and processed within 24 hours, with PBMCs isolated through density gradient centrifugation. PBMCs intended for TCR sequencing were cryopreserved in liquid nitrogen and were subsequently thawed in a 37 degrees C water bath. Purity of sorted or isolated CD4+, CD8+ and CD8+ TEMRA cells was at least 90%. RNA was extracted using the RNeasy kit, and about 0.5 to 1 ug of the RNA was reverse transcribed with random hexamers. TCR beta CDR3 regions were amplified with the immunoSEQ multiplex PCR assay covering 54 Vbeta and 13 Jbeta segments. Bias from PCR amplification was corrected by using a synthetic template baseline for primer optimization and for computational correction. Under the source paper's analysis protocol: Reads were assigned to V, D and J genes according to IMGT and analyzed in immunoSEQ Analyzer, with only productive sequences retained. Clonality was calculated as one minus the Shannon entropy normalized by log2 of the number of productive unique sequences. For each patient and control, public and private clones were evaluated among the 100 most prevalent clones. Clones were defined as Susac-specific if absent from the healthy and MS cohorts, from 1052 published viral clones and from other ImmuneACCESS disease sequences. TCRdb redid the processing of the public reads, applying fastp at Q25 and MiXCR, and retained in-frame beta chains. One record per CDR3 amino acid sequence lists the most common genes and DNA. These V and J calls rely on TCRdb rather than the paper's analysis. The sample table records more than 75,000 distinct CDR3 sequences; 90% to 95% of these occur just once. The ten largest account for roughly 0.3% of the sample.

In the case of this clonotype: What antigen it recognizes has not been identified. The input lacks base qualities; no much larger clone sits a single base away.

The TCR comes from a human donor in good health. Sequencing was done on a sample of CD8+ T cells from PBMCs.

The CDR3 reads CASSQEGFAKPQHF. The nucleotide sequence is given as TGCGCCAGCAGCCAAGAGGGATTTGCCAAGCCCCAGCATTTT. The chain is encoded by TRBV4-1 joined to TRBJ1-5; no D segment can be confidently identified. CDR1 MGHRA and CDR2 YSYEKL were looked up in the germline V gene. Including cysteine and phenylalanine, the CDR3 has 14 amino acids. The read is trimmed to its CDR3 DNA, 42 bases read in frame from base 1. Trimming at the junction amounts to 0 bases on V and 8 bases on J, and the germline ends lie 11 bases apart.